The 9 T cell receptor beta chains presented below share a single source sample, sequenced in a study of graft-versus-host responses after intestinal transplantation. The protocol was immunoSEQ multiplex PCR, while the TCRdb copy is restricted to in-frame clones and leaves out a portion. Here the sample spans 80,000 or so clones, approximately 92% being singletons. The material was PBMCs, obtained 98 days after intestinal transplantation. These receptors came from a human patient who received an intestinal transplant, so some T cells may come from the graft donor.

Only one count was recorded for this clone. V gene TRBV29-1 combines with J gene TRBJ2-3; 10 positions agree with TRBD2. Germline CDR1 SQVTM, CDR2 ANQGSEA. The CDR3 totals 17 residues. Here the CDR3 DNA reads TGCGACTCTAGGGGCCTAGCGGGAGTGAGGAGCACAGATACGCAGTATTTT. Translated: CDSRGLAGVRSTDTQYF.

J is TRBJ2-1 and V is TRBV28, with unresolved D. The CDR3 is 13 residues long. Per germline, CDR1 MDHEN and CDR2 SYDVKM. Trimming removed 3 bases from V and 4 bases from J, with 7 bases in between. Here the CDR3 reads CASSLSRYNEQFF. In nucleotides, the CDR3 is TGTGCCAGCAGTTTGAGTAGATACAATGAGCAGTTCTTC. The whole variable domain, remainder taken from reference TRBV28 and TRBJ2-1, is DVKVTQSSRYLVKRTGEKVFLECVQDMDHENMFWYRQDPGLGLRLIYFSYDVKMKEKGDIPEGYSVSREKKERFSLILESASTNQTSMYLCASSLSRYNEQFFGPGTRLTVL.

The V gene is TRBV7-2, the J gene TRBJ2-5; D is perhaps TRBD2 (5 bases). The V end was cut by 0 bases, the J end by 2 bases, with 16 bases between. Germline V gene data show CDR1 as SGHTA and CDR2 as FQGNSA. The CDR3 is 17 amino acids. The CDR3 DNA follows: TGTGCCAGCAGCTTAGCGACGTGGGGAGAGGTGCAAGAGACCCAGTACTTC. It specifies CASSLATWGEVQETQYF.

The chain recombines TRBV11-2 with TRBJ2-1, with 11 bases that match TRBD2. Trimming at V came to 0 bases and at J to 2 bases, leaving 3 bases not matched to a gene. Germline CDR1 reads SGHAT; CDR2 reads FQNNGV. The CDR3 has 17 amino acids. CDR3 region: CASSLEAGLAAYNEQFF. In DNA form, the CDR3 reads TGTGCCAGCAGCTTAGAGGCGGGACTAGCGGCCTACAATGAGCAGTTCTTC.

The V gene is TRBV11-2, the J gene TRBJ2-1, with TRBD1 matching 7 bases. From germline, CDR1 is SGHAT and CDR2 FQNNGV. J lost 4 bases, V lost 2 bases, and 8 bases had no gene match. This CDR3 comprises 16 residues. The CDR3 coding sequence is TGTGCCAGCAGCTTAAATATCGGACAGGATTACAATGAGCAGTTCTTC. This sequence encodes CASSLNIGQDYNEQFF.

The chain couples TRBV19 to TRBJ2-5, with D possibly TRBD1 on 6 matching bases. The CDR3 runs to 15 residues. Germline values: CDR1 LNHDA, CDR2 SQIVND (reference sequence). Trimming removed 4 bases from V and 5 bases from J, with 17 bases in between. CDR3 DNA: TGTGCCAGTAGTAGCACCGCAGGGGTGTCGGAGACCCAGTACTTC. Translated, it gives CASSSTAGVSETQYF.

This clone came up once. CDR3 region: CASARTRGTEAFF. CDR3 bases: TGTGCCAGCGCCCGAACAAGGGGCACTGAAGCTTTCTTT. This chain joins TRBV6-5 and TRBJ1-1, with D maybe TRBD1 (5 bases). The V gene lost 8 bases and the J gene lost 4 bases, with 14 bases spanning the gap. CDR3 length equals 13 residues. In germline, CDR1 is MNHEY, CDR2 SVGAGI.

This chain connects TRBV28 to TRBJ1-1; D unresolved. The V gene lost 3 bases and the J gene lost 6 bases, with 8 bases spanning the gap. This CDR3 comprises 12 residues. The germline gives CDR1 MDHEN, CDR2 SYDVKM. CDR3 nucleotide sequence: TGTGCCAGCAGTTTGGGTGGGGCTGAAGCTTTCTTT. This sequence encodes CASSLGGAEAFF.

The chain combines TRBV2 with TRBJ2-5, with 9 bases fitting TRBD2. Trimming at V came to 4 bases and at J to 7 bases, leaving 7 bases not matched to a gene. The V gene's germline CDR1 is SNHLY and CDR2 FYNNEI. The length of the CDR3 is 14 residues. As DNA, the CDR3 is TGTGCCAGCAGTGGGGAGCGGGGGGTAGTGACCCAGTACTTC. It codes for CASSGERGVVTQYF.